This TCR beta chain was documented in a study of identical twins. On this clonotype: Its specificity is not known.

MiXCR, run by TCRdb on the 5' RACE reads, gives a single entry per CDR3 protein. The sample includes about 700,000 distinct CDR3 sequences, 6.1% seen only once; the top ten take roughly 1.8%. Overall study findings and caveats: Fewer insertions characterized abundant cord blood beta clonotypes, whereas memory repertoires showed none. Modeled out-of-frame TCR alpha sharing in monozygotic twins fell below observed levels.

The CDR3 consists of 17 residues. V was clipped by 2 bases and J by 3 bases, with 16 bases between them. Germline CDR1 and CDR2: MNHEY and SVGEGT. Sample: naive T cells sorted from blood. The genes are TRBV6-2 or TRBV6-3 and TRBJ2-2, with D possibly matching TRBD2 (6 bases). The sequence derives from a man in his late teens or twenties in good health. The CDR3 here is CASSYPPGLDYTGELFF. The CDR3 bases are TGTGCCAGCAGTTACCCGCCGGGACTCGATTACACCGGGGAGCTGTTTTTT.